This note documents a single T cell receptor (beta chain) sequence. The antigen is not known. This record comes from a study of shared clonotypes between healthy human individuals. Study as a whole: For every donor, three CD4 naive, three CD4 memory, two CD8 naive and one CD8 memory plates were used. Study-level points and caveats: Rarefaction exposed incomplete sorted-subset sequencing despite large depth.

Across several immunoSEQ plates, the genomic DNA of each subset was split evenly. Libraries were prepared by immunoSEQ multiplex PCR; TCRdb keeps only in-frame clonotypes and omits some of them. There are more than 2 million clones in the sample; approximately 94% occur only once, and 0.1% to 0.15% lies in the top ten. Naive CD45RA+ and memory CD45RA-negative subsets were split from CD4+ cells. V was shortened by 10 bases and J by 4 bases, with 16 bases between the two germline ends. CDR1 is MNHEY and CDR2 is SVGAGI in the germline V gene. The CDR3 sequence is 13 residues long. This sequence was found in a man younger than 35 in good health. Material: naive CD4+ T cells sorted from blood. Stated subset: CD45RA+ positively selected. The V gene is TRBV6-5, the J gene TRBJ1-1, with a tentative D call TRBD1 (5 bases). The CDR3 region has the DNA TGTGCCACGTGGAGGGGACTCGGCACTGAAGCTTTCTTT. Residues: CATWRGLGTEAFF.